Reported below is one TCR beta chain. Its antigen is not known. A read error may produce the germline difference seen at one junction end. This sample is part of a study of T-cell memory formation after mild COVID-19. About the study: TCR clusters were mostly donor specific. Study results and limitations: Shrinking CD4+ clones were chiefly CM and EM; CD8+ ones were chiefly EMRA. Memory cells collected pre-infection included some clones that later responded, suggesting cross-reactive memory joined.

Germline values: CDR1 SGHTA, CDR2 FQGNSA. This CDR3 comprises 11 residues. TCRalpha and TCRbeta libraries used 5'RACE with constant-segment primers and UMIs. TCRdb recomputed calls from the 5' RACE reads with MiXCR, one row per CDR3 protein. The top ten hold about 7.4% of the sample, which has over 500,000 distinct CDR3 sequences, around a sixth seen once. The receptor's source is an adult woman who had mild COVID-19 (a few samples of this study predate the infection). Cell type and time point are not known. The sequencing input was PBMCs or a T cell subset sorted from them (not recorded which). The rearrangement links TRBV7-2 to TRBJ1-2; D is ambiguous. CDR3 sequence (DNA): TGTGCCAGCAGCTTCTCCAGACTCTTTCTCTTC. Protein sequence: CASSFSRLFLF.